This T cell receptor (beta chain) was found in a study of CD8+CD57+ T cells in acquired aplastic anemia. TCR beta VDJ combinations and CDR3 sequences were profiled from genomic DNA. TCRdb called the reads again in MiXCR, with one record for every CDR3 protein. This sample has 250,000 to 300,000 distinct CDR3 sequences, with approximately 57% found just once. With respect to this clonotype: Its antigen is not known.

Losses at the gene ends were 4 bases for V and 5 bases for J; bases not matched to a gene: 10. The CDR3 consists of 15 residues. Germline CDR1 and CDR2: SGHRS and YFSETQ. Study observations and caveats: Controls and patients did not differ significantly in CD8+ Simpson's diversity. Around 30 sequences, all CD8+ CDR3, were shared between patients and controls.

The sample was sorted CD4+, CD8+, or CD8+CD57+ T cells (not recorded which) from PBMCs. V usage is TRBV5-1 and J usage is TRBJ2-7; TRBD1 agrees at 9 bases. This clonotype was sampled from a human donor with severe aplastic anemia or a healthy control (not recorded which). Here the CDR3 DNA reads TGCGCCAGCAGCGATCCGGGACAGGGAGGGAACGAGCAGTACTTC. It codes for CASSDPGQGGNEQYF.